The entry that follows covers one TCR beta chain sequence. This clonotype was seen repeatedly, ten times or more. It has no known antigen specificity. Per-nucleotide qualities are absent, and no much larger clonotype sits a single base away. The sample comes from a study of response to subunit inactivated influenza vaccine (dated by TCRdb to about 2018). About the study as a whole: The study used deep quantitative T cell receptor repertoire profiling to track responses to a trivalent subunit inactivated influenza vaccine. Overall study results and their limits: The authors suggested that each seasonal influenza vaccination may recruit only a limited number of new T cells.

Receptors were amplified or captured by RT-PCR. Sequenced using an Illumina HiSeq 2500. Using fastp at Q25 and MiXCR, TCRdb reprocessed the public reads and kept productive beta chains. Rows with a matching CDR3 protein are joined into one entry that keeps the most common DNA and genes. In all, the sample holds about 520,000 distinct CDR3 sequences, and approximately 7.8% of those were seen once. The ten largest account for under 15% of the sample. Spanning cysteine to phenylalanine, the CDR3 consists of 13 amino acids. Solely the CDR3 DNA is kept, with 39 bases framed from the first base. The junction shows trimming of 5 bases on V and 1 base on J, and the gene matches do not reach 1 base of it. The germline V gene yields SGHRS for CDR1 and YFSETQ for CDR2.

The rearranged chain carries TRBV5-1 and TRBJ1-1, with 8 bases in between that match TRBD1. Here the sequenced sample was PBMCs from blood, taken less than 30 months after vaccination. The sequence was obtained from a man aged 50 to 69 who received an inactivated influenza vaccine. Donor details come from another sample of the same person, matched by shared clones. The CDR3 is CASRGTGNTEAFF. In nucleotide form, the sequence is TGCGCCAGCAGGGGGACAGGGAACACTGAAGCTTTCTTT.